Below, 29 T cell receptor beta chains from the same sample are listed, as sequenced in a study of blood T cell repertoires in COVID-19. Assay used: immunoSEQ multiplex PCR; TCRdb lists only in-frame clones, some missing. The sample consists of about 200,000 clones, roughly four fifths of them appearing once. Sequencing was performed on peripheral blood. The receptor set was obtained from a woman aged 40 to 50 with active or convalescent COVID-19.

The chain links TRBV4-3 to TRBJ2-1; weak D call: TRBD1 (6 bases). V was shortened by 3 bases and J by 6 bases, with 24 bases between the two germline ends. The CDR3 is 18 amino acids. Germline values: CDR1 LGHNA, CDR2 YSLEER. The CDR3 DNA reads as TGCGCCAGCAGCCATCCCAAGCTGACAGGCCGGAGCAGCAATGAGCAGTTCTTC. This sequence encodes CASSHPKLTGRSSNEQFF.

This clone was observed a few times. The genes are TRBV7-9 and TRBJ1-3; 8 bases are a match to TRBD1. Germline V gives CDR1 SEHNR, CDR2 FQNEAQ (reference sequence). V shed 5 bases and J 1 base; nucleotides not matched to a gene: 10. There are 17 residues in the CDR3. The chain's CDR3 is CASSPSRTGNSGNTIYF. The CDR3 nucleotides are TGTGCCAGCAGCCCATCTCGGACAGGGAATTCTGGAAACACCATATATTTT.

This clone was observed once. The chain combines TRBV21-1 with TRBJ1-6; the table's TRBD1 call for D was not verified on the DNA. TRBV21-1 is a listed pseudogene. This CDR3 comprises 18 residues. CDR3 in amino acids: CASSFPSPSDSYNSPLHF. The CDR3 region has the DNA TGTGCCAGCAGCTTCCCCTCCCCGTCGGACAGTTATAATTCACCCCTCCACTTT.

This sequence joins TRBV27 and TRBJ2-7, with 7 positions matching TRBD1. CDR3 length equals 14 residues. V lost 2 bases, J lost 4 bases, and 5 bases stayed unmatched. The germline CDR1 and CDR2 sequences are MNHEY and SMNVEV (reference sequence). The CDR3 spells CASSLRGDSYEQYF. DNA for the CDR3: TGTGCCAGCAGTTTACGAGGGGACAGTTACGAGCAGTACTTC.

The V call is TRBV6-5, the J call TRBJ1-5; D is uncertain. The CDR3 has 15 amino acids. Trimming removed 0 bases at V and 0 bases at J, with 6 bases between. Germline assignment: CDR1 MNHEY and CDR2 SVGAGI. The CDR3 DNA sequence: TGTGCCAGCAGTTACTCGCCAGATAGCAATCAGCCCCAGCATTTT. Encoded protein: CASSYSPDSNQPQHF.

V is TRBV13 and J is TRBJ2-1; D is perhaps TRBD1 (6 bases). The germline V and J ends were trimmed by 5 bases and 4 bases, with 18 bases remaining between them. The CDR3 extends over 16 amino acids. CDR1 and CDR2 from the germline V gene are PRHDT and FYEKMQ (reference sequence). For the CDR3, the DNA is TGTGCCAGCAGCCCCCGACAGGTTCGGGATTACAATGAGCAGTTCTTC. Protein product: CASSPRQVRDYNEQFF.

This clone is a singleton in its sample. The chain couples TRBV2 to TRBJ1-5; TRBD1 is a possible D gene (5 bases). The germline V gene has CDR1 SNHLY and CDR2 FYNNEI. The CDR3 length is 16 residues. V was trimmed by 3 bases and J by 2 bases, leaving 14 bases between them. The chain's CDR3 is CASSDRGREGNQPQHF. The CDR3 region has the DNA TGTGCCAGCAGTGATCGCGGCAGGGAGGGCAATCAGCCCCAGCATTTT.

The chain has TRBV10-3 and TRBJ2-1, with D unresolved. The V end was cut by 0 bases, the J end by 0 bases, with 6 bases between. The CDR3 has 15 amino acids. Germline CDR1 and CDR2: ENHRY and SYGVKD. The CDR3 here is CAISESSDSYNEQFF. The CDR3 DNA reads TGTGCCATCAGTGAGTCCAGCGACTCCTACAATGAGCAGTTCTTC.

The CDR3 DNA reads TGTGCCAGCAGTCCCCAGTACACTGAAGCTTTCTTT. Its translation: CASSPQYTEAFF. V and J are TRBV6-2 or TRBV6-3 and TRBJ1-1, with D unresolved. Germline loops: CDR1 MNHEY, CDR2 SVGEGT. The CDR3 consists of 12 residues. With 5 bases removed from V and 3 bases from J, the gap between germline ends came to 7 bases.

The V gene is TRBV18, the J gene TRBJ1-6; no reliable D call. The CDR3 runs 16 residues. Germline CDR1 is KGHSH and CDR2 is LQKENI. V was pared by 6 bases and J by 5 bases, with 17 bases between. The CDR3 loop is CASSRDLLRNNSPLHF. CDR3 bases: TGTGCCAGCTCTCGCGACCTCCTCAGGAATAATTCACCCCTCCACTTT.

The chain recombines TRBV27 with TRBJ2-1; 10 bases fit TRBD1. The CDR3 spans 17 residues. Germline trimming cut 0 bases from V and 6 bases from J; bases unmatched to any gene: 8. The germline CDR1 and CDR2 sequences are MNHEY and SMNVEV (reference sequence). CDR3 in amino acids: CASSLSSGTGASNEQFF. The CDR3 nucleotides are TGTGCCAGCAGTTTATCTTCCGGGACAGGGGCTAGCAATGAGCAGTTCTTC.

This sequence joins TRBV28 and TRBJ1-2; 8 bases match TRBD1. The CDR3 has 15 amino acids. The germline CDR1 and CDR2 sequences are MDHEN and SYDVKM. J was trimmed by 8 bases and V by 7 bases; bases with no gene match: 15. The CDR3 protein is CASTPRGRGRQGYTF. CDR3 DNA: TGTGCCAGCACCCCCCGTGGCAGGGGGCGCCAGGGCTACACCTTC.

This chain connects TRBV7-9 to TRBJ2-7; D remains unclear. The V gene lost 5 bases and the J gene lost 4 bases, with 12 bases spanning the gap. Looked up from germline, CDR1 is SEHNR and CDR2 is FQNEAQ (reference sequence). The CDR3 is made up of 13 amino acids. The chain's CDR3 is CASSPRSRYEQYF. CDR3 DNA sequence: TGTGCCAGCAGCCCCCGATCTAGATACGAGCAGTACTTC.

The V call is TRBV7-2, the J call TRBJ1-5, with a possible D match to TRBD1 (5 bases). Germline V gene sequence: CDR1 SGHTA, CDR2 FQGNSA. The CDR3 is 16 residues long. Deletions cut 5 bases from V and 8 bases from J, with 22 bases between. DNA for the CDR3: TGTGCCAGCAGCCCCCCCCCTAGAAGGGGTAGGAAGCCCCAGCATTTT. This sequence encodes CASSPPPRRGRKPQHF.

CDR3 residues: CASSSRTGSATNEKLFF. The CDR3 DNA is TGTGCCAGTAGTTCTAGGACGGGGAGTGCAACTAATGAAAAACTGTTTTTT. The gene calls are TRBV19 and TRBJ1-4; D ambiguous. The CDR3 is 17 residues long. Germline V gene lookup returns CDR1 LNHDA and CDR2 SQIVND (reference sequence). V gave up 5 bases and J gave up 0 bases, with 16 bases separating them.

The genes are TRBV10-3 and TRBJ1-4; 7 bases are shared with TRBD1. J was trimmed by 1 base and V by 6 bases; bases with no gene match: 5. Germline V CDR1 and CDR2: ENHRY, SYGVKD. This CDR3 has 15 amino acids. In nucleotides, the CDR3 is TGTGCCATCAGCCGACAGGGTGGAACTAATGAAAAACTGTTTTTT. The encoded protein is CAISRQGGTNEKLFF.

This clone was detected only once. The chain combines TRBV6-4 with TRBJ2-7, with a possible D match to TRBD2 (6 bases). CDR1 and CDR2 from the germline V gene are MRHNA and SNTAGT. Trimming took 8 bases from V and 3 from J, leaving 20 bases between them. The CDR3 loop spans 15 amino acids. CDR3 sequence reads: CASRIADGGNYEQYF. The DNA of the CDR3 is TGTGCCAGCCGTATCGCGGACGGAGGGAACTACGAGCAGTACTTC.

The CDR3 region is CATSDFGSGGEQFF. CDR3 nucleotide sequence: TGTGCCACCAGTGATTTCGGGTCGGGTGGTGAGCAGTTCTTC. The V gene is TRBV24-1, the J gene TRBJ2-1; no reliable D call. This CDR3 contains 14 residues. V was shortened by 1 base and J by 9 bases, with 12 bases between the two germline ends. CDR1 is KGHDR, CDR2 SFDVKD, per germline.

The V call is TRBV6-5, the J call TRBJ1-1, with 8 bases aligning to TRBD1. J was trimmed by 8 bases and V by 6 bases; bases with no gene match: 11. There are 14 residues in the CDR3. Germline CDR1 MNHEY, CDR2 SVGAGI. The CDR3 region is CASSWGQVMGEAFF. The DNA of the CDR3 is TGTGCCAGCAGCTGGGGACAGGTGATGGGAGAAGCTTTCTTT.

The chain combines TRBV24-1 with TRBJ2-2; D is unclear. The germline gives CDR1 KGHDR, CDR2 SFDVKD. There are 14 residues in the CDR3. V lost 1 base and J 4 bases, leaving 6 bases between the germline ends. The CDR3 coding sequence is TGTGCCACCAGTGATTTTTGGCTCACCGGGGAGCTGTTTTTT. The encoded protein is CATSDFWLTGELFF.

The gene calls are TRBV13 and TRBJ2-5; the match to TRBD1 covers 8 bases. Germline lookup yields CDR1 PRHDT and CDR2 FYEKMQ (reference sequence). The J segment lost 0 bases and the V segment lost 4 bases, leaving 7 bases of the junction unmatched. The CDR3 is 16 residues long. Here the CDR3 reads CASSSRGLGYQETQYF. The CDR3 bases are TGTGCCAGCAGCTCCAGGGGGCTCGGGTACCAAGAGACCCAGTACTTC.

V and J are TRBV30 and TRBJ1-1; 9 bases are a match to TRBD1. CDR1 and CDR2 from the germline V gene are GTSNPN and SVGIG (reference sequence). V shed 1 base, J shed 1 base, and the junction held 10 bases outside the gene matches. The CDR3 totals 17 residues. CDR3 nucleotide sequence: TGTGCCTGGAGTGGGGGGGGACAGGGCTTTCGGAACACTGAAGCTTTCTTT. This sequence encodes CAWSGGGQGFRNTEAFF.

The chain employs TRBV6-5 and TRBJ1-3, with 7 bases fitting TRBD1. CDR1 and CDR2 from the germline V gene are MNHEY and SVGAGI. The CDR3 is 16 residues long. V dropped 2 bases and J dropped 3; count of bases not matched to a gene: 7. The CDR3: CASSYEGALGGNTIYF. The CDR3 bases are TGTGCCAGCAGTTACGAGGGGGCGCTTGGTGGAAACACCATATATTTT.

The chain has TRBV5-1 and TRBJ1-2; TRBD1 aligns across 8 bases. The trim removed 3 bases at V and 0 bases at J, leaving 7 bases unmatched. This CDR3 spans 16 amino acids. From germline, CDR1 is SGHRS and CDR2 YFSETQ. CDR3 loop: CASSSDRTGPNYGYTF. CDR3 nucleotide sequence: TGCGCCAGCAGCTCTGACAGGACAGGGCCTAACTATGGCTACACCTTC.

This chain links TRBV2 with TRBJ2-3; 13 bases match TRBD2. The V gene's germline CDR1 is SNHLY and CDR2 FYNNEI. Trimming took 6 bases from V and 0 from J; bases not matched to a gene: 6. CDR3 size: 17 residues. CDR3 in amino acids: CASSDGTSGASTDTQYF. DNA for the CDR3: TGTGCCAGCAGCGACGGGACTAGCGGGGCTAGCACAGATACGCAGTATTTT.

This chain joins TRBV7-2 and TRBJ1-2; D perhaps matches TRBD1 (6 bases). The CDR3 has 13 residues. The germline CDR1 and CDR2 sequences are SGHTA and FQGNSA. V was pared by 2 bases and J by 6 bases, with 10 bases between. CDR3 protein: CASSLQGLNGYTF. The CDR3 region has the DNA TGTGCCAGCAGCTTACAGGGGTTAAATGGCTACACCTTC.

This chain uses TRBV18 with TRBJ1-1, with TRBD1 identical over 8 bases. The CDR3 sequence is 16 residues long. V lost 2 bases to trimming and J lost 1 base; unmatched junction nucleotides: 6. From germline, CDR1 is KGHSH and CDR2 LQKENI. The CDR3 is CASSPYDRGRNTEAFF. CDR3 sequence (DNA): TGTGCCAGCTCACCATATGACAGGGGTCGGAACACTGAAGCTTTCTTT.

The gene calls are TRBV12-2 and TRBJ1-5; the table's D call, TRBD1, has no DNA check behind it. TRBV12-2 is a documented pseudogene. The CDR3 loop spans 18 amino acids. In DNA, the CDR3 is TGTGCAAGTCGCTTACCGATATCTATTTCAGGGGGCGATCAGCCCCAGCATTTT. Amino acids: CASRLPISISGGDQPQHF.

This chain joins TRBV5-1 and TRBJ1-3; no clear D. V dropped 4 bases and J dropped 3 bases, with 14 bases sitting between them. Germline assignment: CDR1 SGHRS and CDR2 YFSETQ. The CDR3 is 15 residues long. CDR3 region: CASSTNVGSGNTIYF. The CDR3 DNA sequence: TGCGCCAGCAGCACTAACGTGGGTAGTGGAAACACCATATATTTT.